The rows below give T cell receptor beta chains drawn from one sample of a study of blood T cells in healthy people across ages. TCRdb used MiXCR to reprocess the 5' RACE reads, holding one entry per CDR3 protein. The sample consists of some 920,000 distinct CDR3 sequences, roughly 51% of them appearing once. Material: blood. Receptors originate from a woman in her sixties or seventies in good health. CDR3s include the opening cysteine and the closing phenylalanine or tryptophan. Size is stated for part of the rows, as once, few or many counts, or as a class when the clone is expanded.

>-|TRBV28|TRBJ2-4
CASGAQNIQYF
>many|TRBV18|TRBJ2-5
CASSPPVETQYF
>-|TRBV11-2|TRBJ1-2
CASSLDVATGVGGYTF
>-|TRBV6-2/TRBV6-3|-
CASKMGLAGHQETQYF
>few|TRBV27|TRBJ2-7
CASSLSEQYF
>few|TRBV7-2|TRBJ2-1
CASSLYASSYNEQFF
>-|TRBV20-1|TRBJ2-7
CSARDPMGPAGGLEQYF
>-|TRBV4-3|TRBJ1-2
CASSQGASKGSAYGYTF
>-|TRBV5-1|TRBJ2-7
CASSLIAGRNEQYF
>-|TRBV20-1|TRBJ2-1
CSARDHQGYNEQFF
>-|TRBV27|TRBJ2-1
CASSTVGEQFF
>-|TRBV7-2|TRBJ2-3
CASSFVFTGEADTQYF
>few|TRBV28|TRBJ2-5
CASSRRGGGRSGETQYF
>-|TRBV29-1|TRBJ1-1
CSIAHTNTEAFF
>many|TRBV4-2|TRBJ2-7
CASSSQPSGNGDEQYF
>-|TRBV7-2|TRBJ2-5
CASSLAPGGAQETQYF
>-|TRBV6-6|TRBJ2-7
CASTLGTGAYEQYF
>few|TRBV4-1|TRBJ1-1
CASSPSRWRAGDTEAFF
>-|TRBV12-3/TRBV12-4|TRBJ2-3
CASRHVRGSTDTQYF
>-|TRBV7-2|TRBJ2-1
CASSYQQGNEQFF
>-|TRBV7-9|TRBJ2-5
CASSLVSVTTETQYF
>-|TRBV7-2|TRBJ2-6
CASTASAGANVLTF
>-|TRBV9|TRBJ2-7
CASSVGASGSSYEQYF
>-|TRBV11-1|TRBJ2-3
CASSFWDGTDTQYF
>-|TRBV5-1|TRBJ2-5
CASSLPTAQETQYF
>-|TRBV3-1|TRBJ2-7
CASSQGRAAAYEQYF
>few|TRBV12-3/TRBV12-4|TRBJ1-1
CATLGGGNTEAFF
>-|TRBV24-1|TRBJ2-1
CATSDLGEDNEQFF
>-|TRBV19|TRBJ2-2
CASSIHRDTGELFF
>-|TRBV24-1|TRBJ2-3
CATSDLFSGRSTDTQYF
>once|TRBV10-3|TRBJ2-1
CAISGRGADEQFF
>few|TRBV7-9|TRBJ2-5
CASSDALDRVGRETQYF